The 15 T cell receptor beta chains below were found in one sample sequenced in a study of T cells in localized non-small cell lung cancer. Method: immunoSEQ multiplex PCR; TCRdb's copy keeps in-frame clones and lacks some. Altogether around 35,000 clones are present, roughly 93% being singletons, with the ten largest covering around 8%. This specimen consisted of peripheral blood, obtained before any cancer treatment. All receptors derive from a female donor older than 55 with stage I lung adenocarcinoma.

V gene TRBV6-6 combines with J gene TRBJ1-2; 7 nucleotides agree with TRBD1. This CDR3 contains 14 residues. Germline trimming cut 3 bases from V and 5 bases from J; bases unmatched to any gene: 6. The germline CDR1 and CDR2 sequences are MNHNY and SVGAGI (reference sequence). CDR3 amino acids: CASSYGGGEYGYTF. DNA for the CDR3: TGTGCCAGCAGTTATGGAGGGGGCGAGTATGGCTACACCTTC.

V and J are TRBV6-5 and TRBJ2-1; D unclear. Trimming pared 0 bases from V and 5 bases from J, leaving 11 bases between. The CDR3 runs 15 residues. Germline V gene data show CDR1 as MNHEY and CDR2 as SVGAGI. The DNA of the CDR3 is TGTGCCAGCAGTTACTCTATGTGGAACAACAATGAGCAGTTCTTC. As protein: CASSYSMWNNNEQFF.

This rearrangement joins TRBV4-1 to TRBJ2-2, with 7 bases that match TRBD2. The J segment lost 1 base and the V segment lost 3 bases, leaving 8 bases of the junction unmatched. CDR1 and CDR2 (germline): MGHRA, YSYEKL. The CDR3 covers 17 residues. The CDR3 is CASSHPPAGKNTGELFF. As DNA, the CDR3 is TGCGCCAGCAGCCATCCGCCAGCGGGAAAGAACACCGGGGAGCTGTTTTTT.

The CDR3 DNA reads TGTGCCAGCAGCTTAAGACAGGGGGCCACCAGCTATGGCTACACCTTC. Protein product: CASSLRQGATSYGYTF. The chain combines TRBV7-2 with TRBJ1-2; the match to TRBD1 covers 10 bases. There are 16 residues in the CDR3. Germline values: CDR1 SGHTA, CDR2 FQGNSA. Unmatched junction bases numbered 7, after V lost 2 bases and J lost 4 bases.

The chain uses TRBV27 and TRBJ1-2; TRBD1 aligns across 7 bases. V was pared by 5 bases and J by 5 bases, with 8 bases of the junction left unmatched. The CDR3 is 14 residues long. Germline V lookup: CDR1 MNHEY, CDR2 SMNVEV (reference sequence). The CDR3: CASSLTGDMYGYTF. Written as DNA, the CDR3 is TGTGCCAGCAGTCTTACAGGGGATATGTATGGCTACACCTTC.

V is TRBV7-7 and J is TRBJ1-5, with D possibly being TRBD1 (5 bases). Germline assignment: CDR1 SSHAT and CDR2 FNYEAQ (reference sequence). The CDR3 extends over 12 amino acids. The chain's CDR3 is CQVVGLNQPQHF. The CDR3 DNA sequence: TGTCAGGTAGTGGGACTCAATCAGCCCCAGCATTTT.

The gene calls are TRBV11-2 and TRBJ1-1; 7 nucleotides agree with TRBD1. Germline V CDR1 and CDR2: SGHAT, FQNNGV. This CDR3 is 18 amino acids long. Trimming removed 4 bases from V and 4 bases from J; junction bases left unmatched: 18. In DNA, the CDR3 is TGTGCCAGCAGCTCTGGTTTCCCGGGACAGTTCCGCGGCACTGAAGCTTTCTTT. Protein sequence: CASSSGFPGQFRGTEAFF.

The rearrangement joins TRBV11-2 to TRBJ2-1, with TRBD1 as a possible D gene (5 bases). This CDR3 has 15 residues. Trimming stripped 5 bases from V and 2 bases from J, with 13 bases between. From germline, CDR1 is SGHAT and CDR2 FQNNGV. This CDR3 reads CASSPGQGTYNEQFF. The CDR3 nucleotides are TGTGCCAGCAGCCCCGGGCAGGGCACCTACAATGAGCAGTTCTTC.

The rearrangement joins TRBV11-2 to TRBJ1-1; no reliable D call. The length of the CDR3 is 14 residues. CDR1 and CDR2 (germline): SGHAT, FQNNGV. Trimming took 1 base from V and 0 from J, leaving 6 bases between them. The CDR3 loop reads CASSLGVLNTEAFF. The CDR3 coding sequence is TGTGCCAGCAGCTTAGGGGTCCTGAACACTGAAGCTTTCTTT.

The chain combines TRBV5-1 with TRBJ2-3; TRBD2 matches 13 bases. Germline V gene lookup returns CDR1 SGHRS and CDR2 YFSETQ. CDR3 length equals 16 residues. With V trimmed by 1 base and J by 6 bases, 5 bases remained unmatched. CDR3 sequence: CASSLTSGGAGDTQYF. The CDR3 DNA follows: TGCGCCAGCAGCTTGACTAGCGGGGGGGCCGGGGATACGCAGTATTTT.

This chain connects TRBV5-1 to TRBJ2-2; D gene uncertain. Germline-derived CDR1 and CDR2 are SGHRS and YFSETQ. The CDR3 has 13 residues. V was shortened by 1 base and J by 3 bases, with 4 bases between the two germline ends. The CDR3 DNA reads TGCGCCAGCAGCTTGCTAGACACCGGGGAGCTGTTTTTT. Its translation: CASSLLDTGELFF.

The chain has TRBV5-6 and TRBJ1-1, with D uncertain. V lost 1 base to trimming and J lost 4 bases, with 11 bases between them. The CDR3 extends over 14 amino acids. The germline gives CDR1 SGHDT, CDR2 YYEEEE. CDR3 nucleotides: TGTGCCAGCAGCTTGACGCAGGCAATCACTGAAGCTTTCTTT. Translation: CASSLTQAITEAFF. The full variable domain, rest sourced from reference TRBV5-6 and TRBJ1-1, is DAGVTQSPTHLIKTRGQQVTLRCSPKSGHDTVSWYQQALGQGPQFIFQYYEEEERQRGNFPDRFSGHQFPNYSSELNVNALLLGDSALYLCASSLTQAITEAFFGQGTRLTVV.

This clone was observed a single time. The CDR3 loop is CATTGLRQNNQPQHF. The CDR3 coding sequence is TGTGCCACCACCGGGCTAAGACAGAACAATCAGCCCCAGCATTTT. V is TRBV6-1 and J is TRBJ1-5, with D perhaps matching TRBD1 (5 bases). The V and J ends lost 10 bases and 3 bases respectively, with 19 bases between them. This CDR3 is built from 15 residues. CDR1 is MNHNS, CDR2 SASEGT, per germline.

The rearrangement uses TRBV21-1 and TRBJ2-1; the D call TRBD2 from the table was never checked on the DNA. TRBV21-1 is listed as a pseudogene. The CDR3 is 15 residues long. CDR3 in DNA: TGTGCCAGCAGCAGGACTAGTACCTCCTACAATGAGCAGTTCTTC. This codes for CASSRTSTSYNEQFF.

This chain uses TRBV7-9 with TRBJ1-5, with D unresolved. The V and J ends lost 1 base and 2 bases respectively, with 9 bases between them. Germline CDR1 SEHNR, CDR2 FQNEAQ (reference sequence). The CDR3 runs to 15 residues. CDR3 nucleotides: TGTGCCAGCAGCTTAGGAGACGGAGGCAATCAGCCCCAGCATTTT. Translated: CASSLGDGGNQPQHF.